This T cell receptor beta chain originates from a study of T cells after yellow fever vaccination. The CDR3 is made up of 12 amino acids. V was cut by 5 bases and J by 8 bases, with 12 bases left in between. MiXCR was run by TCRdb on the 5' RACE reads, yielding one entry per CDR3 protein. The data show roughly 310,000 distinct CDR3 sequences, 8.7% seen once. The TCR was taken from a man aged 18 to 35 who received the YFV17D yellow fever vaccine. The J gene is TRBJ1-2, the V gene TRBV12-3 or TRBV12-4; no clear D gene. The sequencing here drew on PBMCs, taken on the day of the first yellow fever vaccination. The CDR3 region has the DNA TGTGCCAGCAGTCGGAGAGGACCCGGCTACACCTTC. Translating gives CASSRRGPGYTF.